This paragraph covers one T cell receptor beta chain sequence. This specimen comes from a study of blood T cell repertoires in COVID-19. Study context: Material from acute and convalescent COVID-19 was sourced from the United States, Italy and Spain.

TCRdb's copy holds only in-frame clones and misses some; the assay was immunoSEQ multiplex PCR. The data show fewer than 250,000 clones, 70% to 90% seen once. CDR3 length: 15 amino acids. Trimming removed 10 bases from V and 5 bases from J; junction bases left unmatched: 17. Germline V lookup: CDR1 PRHDT, CDR2 FYEKMQ (reference sequence). Input material: peripheral blood. This rearrangement joins TRBV13 to TRBJ2-7; TRBD2 agrees at 7 bases. The source of this sequence is a woman aged 55-69 years with active or convalescent COVID-19. CDR3 residues: CATRPLVGGPHEQYF. The CDR3 bases are TGTGCCACCCGACCCCTGGTGGGAGGGCCACACGAGCAGTACTTC.